The 30 T cell receptor beta chains presented below share a single source sample, sequenced in a study of T cell responses to AZD1222 COVID-19 vaccine. The repertoire was sequenced with immunoSEQ multiplex PCR; TCRdb's copy has only in-frame clones and lacks some. The table has about 76,000 clones, roughly 90% seen once. The source was peripheral blood, collected on day 0 of AZD1222 vaccination. These receptor sequences come from an adult in good health.

In nucleotides, the CDR3 is TGTGCCAGCAGTAGGGACACTCTCGCTGGGCCCCTCCACTTT. This encodes CASSRDTLAGPLHF. The J gene is TRBJ1-6, the V gene TRBV2, with D possibly being TRBD1 (6 bases). Per the germline V gene, CDR1 is SNHLY and CDR2 is FYNNEI. Trimming shortened V by 5 bases and J by 13 bases, and 18 bases separated the two germline ends. The CDR3 totals 14 residues.

This sequence joins TRBV19 and TRBJ2-6; D uncertain. CDR3 length: 15 amino acids. Trimming removed 5 bases from V and 2 bases from J, with 10 bases in between. Germline V gives CDR1 LNHDA, CDR2 SQIVND (reference sequence). CDR3 in DNA: TGTGCCAGTAGTCCACCCCAGACTGGGGCCAACGTCCTGACTTTC. Protein: CASSPPQTGANVLTF. Full variable domain (outside the CDR3, taken from reference TRBV19 and TRBJ2-6): DGGITQSPKYLFRKEGQNVTLSCEQNLNHDAMYWYRQDPGQGLRLIYYSQIVNDFQKGDIAEGYSVSREKKESFPLTVTSAQKNPTAFYLCASSPPQTGANVLTFGAGSRLTVL.

V usage is TRBV5-1 and J usage is TRBJ2-7; 8 nucleotides agree with TRBD1. J lost 5 bases, V lost 0 bases, and 7 bases had no gene match. The germline V gene has CDR1 SGHRS and CDR2 YFSETQ. CDR3 length: 15 amino acids. CDR3 nucleotides: TGCGCCAGCAGCTTGGATGGGACAGGCGCCCACGAGCAGTACGTC. This sequence encodes CASSLDGTGAHEQYV.

The chain employs TRBV5-6 and TRBJ1-5, with 7 bases fitting TRBD1. CDR3 length: 19 amino acids. Trimming at V came to 3 bases and at J to 2 bases, leaving 17 bases not matched to a gene. Germline lookup yields CDR1 SGHDT and CDR2 YYEEEE. CDR3 sequence reads: CASSSYFDREIEGNQPQHF. In nucleotides, the CDR3 is TGTGCCAGCAGCTCCTATTTCGACAGGGAAATAGAGGGCAATCAGCCCCAGCATTTT.

The chain combines TRBV6-6 with TRBJ2-3, with a weak D call TRBD2 (5 bases). Germline CDR1 is MNHNY and CDR2 is SVGAGI (reference sequence). This CDR3 region has 14 residues. With 10 bases removed from V and 0 bases from J, the gap between germline ends came to 14 bases. CDR3 sequence: CATSWAGSTDTQYF. In DNA, the CDR3 is TGTGCCACGAGTTGGGCGGGCAGCACAGATACGCAGTATTTT.

The V call is TRBV11-2, the J call TRBJ1-3, with D unresolved. Germline V lookup: CDR1 SGHAT, CDR2 FQNNGV. Trimming left V 4 bases short and J 0 bases short, with 13 bases between. The CDR3 loop spans 16 amino acids. The CDR3 protein is CASSSTGRYSGNTIYF. In DNA form, the CDR3 reads TGTGCCAGCAGCTCGACCGGTCGTTACTCTGGAAACACCATATATTTT.

The chain carries TRBV7-8 and TRBJ1-6, with D uncertain. This CDR3 has 14 amino acids. Germline values: CDR1 SGHVS, CDR2 FQNEAQ. V was trimmed by 4 bases and J by 6 bases, leaving 10 bases between them. CDR3 in DNA: TGTGCCAGCAGCTCCGCACTCACTAATTCACCCCTCCACTTT. Encoded protein: CASSSALTNSPLHF.

This clone was detected only a few times. V is TRBV25-1 and J is TRBJ1-2; weak D call: TRBD1 (5 bases). The CDR3 covers 14 residues. Germline V lookup: CDR1 MGHDK, CDR2 SYGVNS. V shed 2 bases and J shed 5 bases, with 12 bases lying between them. The DNA for the CDR3 is TGTGCCAGCAGTGAAGGGCTAGGGGATTATGGCTACACCTTC. Translating it yields CASSEGLGDYGYTF.

The rearrangement uses TRBV6-1 and TRBJ2-1, with D hard to call. The CDR3 has 13 amino acids. Between the trimmed V and J ends, which lost 8 bases and 8 bases, there was a span of 16 bases. The germline CDR1 and CDR2 sequences are MNHNS and SASEGT. CDR3 protein: CASADQLYDEQFF. The DNA for the CDR3 is TGTGCCAGCGCGGACCAACTATATGATGAGCAGTTCTTC.

V is TRBV28 and J is TRBJ2-3; D might be TRBD1 (6 bases). The CDR3 contains 13 residues. Trimming shortened V by 5 bases and J by 3 bases, and 9 bases separated the two germline ends. Germline CDR1 is MDHEN and CDR2 is SYDVKM. The CDR3 DNA sequence: TGTGCCAGCAGTCCCGGACAGACAGATACGCAGTATTTT. Translation gives CASSPGQTDTQYF. Variable domain in full (rest from reference TRBV28 and TRBJ2-3): DVKVTQSSRYLVKRTGEKVFLECVQDMDHENMFWYRQDPGLGLRLIYFSYDVKMKEKGDIPEGYSVSREKKERFSLILESASTNQTSMYLCASSPGQTDTQYFGPGTRLTVL.

This rearrangement joins TRBV19 to TRBJ1-1; possible D gene TRBD1, 6 bases. Germline CDR1 and CDR2: LNHDA and SQIVND (reference sequence). With 11 bases removed from V and 7 bases from J, the gap between germline ends came to 14 bases. The CDR3 is 11 amino acids. The CDR3 region has the DNA TGTGCCGCCCAGGGGAGGGTTGAAGCTTTCTTT. This gives the protein CAAQGRVEAFF.

This chain links TRBV19 with TRBJ1-2; possibly TRBD1 for D (5 bases). Trimming removed 7 bases at V and 3 bases at J, with 15 bases between. The CDR3 length is 14 residues. Germline CDR1 LNHDA, CDR2 SQIVND (reference sequence). In nucleotides, the CDR3 is TGTGCCAGTATCCCGAACGGGGGGGACTATGGCTACACCTTC. Its translation: CASIPNGGDYGYTF.

The chain has TRBV10-3 and TRBJ1-5; no reliable D call. V was clipped by 0 bases and J by 4 bases, with 4 bases between them. Germline V gene sequence: CDR1 ENHRY, CDR2 SYGVKD. The CDR3 sequence is 13 residues long. The CDR3 protein is CAISESVNQPQHF. CDR3 DNA sequence: TGTGCCATCAGTGAGTCGGTTAATCAGCCCCAGCATTTT.

This chain links TRBV21-1 with TRBJ1-2; the DNA was not compared with TRBD1, the D call given in the table. TRBV21-1 represents a pseudogene. The CDR3 runs to 15 residues. The CDR3 protein is CASSKRATGIDGYTF. CDR3 sequence (DNA): TGTGCCAGCAGCAAACGAGCGACAGGGATCGATGGCTACACCTTC.

The gene calls are TRBV21-1 and TRBJ1-1. TRBV21-1 represents a pseudogene. The CDR3 loop spans 15 amino acids. Here the CDR3 DNA reads TGTGCCAGCACCAAAGAACGGACGATGAACACTGAAGCTTTCTTT. It codes for CASTKERTMNTEAFF.

The chain carries TRBV6-5 and TRBJ1-1; 7 nucleotides line up with TRBD1. With V trimmed by 5 bases and J by 8 bases, 8 bases remained unmatched. Germline V gene data show CDR1 as MNHEY and CDR2 as SVGAGI. The CDR3 totals 13 residues. The CDR3 coding sequence is TGTGCCAGCAGTAACAGGGGAAGCACAGAAGCTTTCTTT. Translating it yields CASSNRGSTEAFF.

The chain is built from TRBV4-2 and TRBJ1-2; no reliable D call. V was cut by 4 bases and J by 8 bases, with 17 bases left in between. Germline V CDR1 and CDR2: LGHNA, YNFKEQ. The CDR3 covers 14 residues. DNA of the CDR3: TGTGCCAGCAGCCCCCTCGGTAGTCTGGGCGGCTACACCTTC. Translation: CASSPLGSLGGYTF.

The rearrangement joins TRBV12-3 or TRBV12-4 to TRBJ1-6; D gene uncertain. The CDR3 runs 12 residues. The V and J ends lost 2 bases and 10 bases respectively, with 6 bases between them. The CDR3 DNA reads TGTGCCAGCAGTTTATCGTCCTCACCCCTCCACTTT. Protein sequence: CASSLSSSPLHF.

The chain employs TRBV27 and TRBJ1-3; D is unresolved. Trimming removed 3 bases at V and 0 bases at J, with 12 bases between. The CDR3 totals 16 residues. The V gene's germline CDR1 is MNHEY and CDR2 SMNVEV (reference sequence). CDR3 region: CASSFQTWSSGNTIYF. CDR3 bases: TGTGCCAGCAGTTTCCAAACATGGAGCTCTGGAAACACCATATATTTT.

This clone appeared once. V is TRBV28 and J is TRBJ1-3; D is possibly TRBD1 (6 bases). This CDR3 has 16 residues. Germline loops: CDR1 MDHEN, CDR2 SYDVKM. The V and J ends lost 4 bases and 0 bases respectively, with 13 bases between them. The CDR3 DNA is TGTGCCAGCAGTTCGGGGGGCCACCGCTCTGGAAACACCATATATTTT. Translated, it gives CASSSGGHRSGNTIYF.

The V and J genes are TRBV5-1 and TRBJ2-2, with D uncertain. With 5 bases removed from V and 2 bases from J, the gap between germline ends came to 13 bases. CDR3 length: 15 residues. Germline V lookup: CDR1 SGHRS, CDR2 YFSETQ. CDR3 nucleotide sequence: TGCGCCAGCAGGCTGATCCCTCGAAACACCGGGGAGCTGTTTTTT. It translates to CASRLIPRNTGELFF.

This chain joins TRBV4-1 and TRBJ2-7, with 15 bases identical to TRBD2. The V gene's germline CDR1 is MGHRA and CDR2 YSYEKL. Germline trimming cut 4 bases from V and 2 bases from J; bases unmatched to any gene: 12. The CDR3 has 19 residues. CDR3 nucleotides: TGCGCCAGCAGCCTCATGGCGGGGACTAGCGGGAGGATCACCTACGAGCAGTACTTC. Translated: CASSLMAGTSGRITYEQYF.

This sequence joins TRBV5-1 and TRBJ2-6; the D gene is possibly TRBD1 (6 bases). This CDR3 contains 17 residues. CDR1 and CDR2 from the germline V gene are SGHRS and YFSETQ. V lost 4 bases and J 4 bases, leaving 18 bases between the germline ends. The CDR3 reads CASSLRFTGSGANVLTF. As DNA, the CDR3 is TGCGCCAGCAGCCTCCGATTCACAGGGTCCGGGGCCAACGTCCTGACTTTC.

This clone was seen only a few times. This rearrangement joins TRBV6-2 or TRBV6-3 to TRBJ2-7; 7 bases fit TRBD2. V gave up 5 bases and J gave up 2 bases; unmatched junction bases: 6. The CDR3 extends over 14 amino acids. Germline assignment: CDR1 MNHEY and CDR2 SVGEGT. CDR3 DNA sequence: TGTGCCAGCAGTCAAGGACTAGGCACCTACGAGCAGTACTTC. Translating gives CASSQGLGTYEQYF.

V is TRBV5-8 and J is TRBJ2-4, with D uncertain. Germline CDR1 is SGHTS and CDR2 is YDEGEE. V was trimmed by 4 bases and J by 0 bases, leaving 14 bases between them. This CDR3 spans 16 amino acids. The CDR3 DNA reads as TGTGCCAGCAGCGACGGATGGATAGTAGCCAAAAACATTCAGTACTTC. Amino acids: CASSDGWIVAKNIQYF.

The chain links TRBV6-1 to TRBJ1-5; no clear D gene. The CDR3 runs to 14 residues. Germline V gene sequence: CDR1 MNHNS, CDR2 SASEGT. Trimming left V 0 bases short and J 1 base short, with 4 bases between. CDR3 protein: CASSEAYSNQPQHF. The CDR3 DNA reads as TGTGCCAGCAGTGAAGCATACAGCAATCAGCCCCAGCATTTT.

The chain uses TRBV27 and TRBJ2-1; 9 bases map to TRBD1. The V gene's germline CDR1 is MNHEY and CDR2 SMNVEV (reference sequence). Unmatched junction bases numbered 2, after V lost 4 bases and J lost 4 bases. The CDR3 totals 14 residues. The CDR3 coding sequence is TGTGCCAGCAGTTCCGGGACAGGGTACAATGAGCAGTTCTTC. This sequence encodes CASSSGTGYNEQFF.

The chain recombines TRBV28 with TRBJ1-6; no clear D. The CDR3 consists of 16 residues. V lost 1 base to trimming and J lost 6 bases, with 13 bases between them. Germline V gives CDR1 MDHEN, CDR2 SYDVKM. The CDR3 DNA is TGTGCCAGCAGTTTATTTACCCGGCCCCTTAATTCACCCCTCCACTTT. Translated: CASSLFTRPLNSPLHF.

This clone appeared a single time. The gene calls are TRBV2 and TRBJ1-6; D unclear. Germline CDR1 SNHLY, CDR2 FYNNEI. V lost 7 bases and J lost 7, with 17 bases in between. The CDR3 covers 15 residues. CDR3: CASKERWRGNSPLHF. The DNA for the CDR3 is TGTGCCAGCAAGGAACGTTGGCGAGGCAATTCACCCCTCCACTTT.

This chain connects TRBV4-1 to TRBJ2-2; D is ambiguous. V lost 5 bases and J lost 5, with 12 bases in between. Germline CDR1 is MGHRA and CDR2 is YSYEKL. The CDR3 is made up of 14 amino acids. In nucleotides, the CDR3 is TGCGCCAGCAGCACAATCCAGGCAACCGGGGAGCTGTTTTTT. Amino acids: CASSTIQATGELFF.